The 5 T cell receptor beta chains below come from one sample, sequenced in a study of blood T cell repertoires in COVID-19. Clones were read by immunoSEQ multiplex PCR, and TCRdb kept only the in-frame ones, dropping some. The sample contains around 250,000 clones, about 85% of which appear only once. What was sequenced was PBMCs or T cells enriched from blood (not recorded which). These receptors were obtained from a woman aged 50 to 60 who had been exposed to COVID-19.

This rearrangement joins TRBV27 to TRBJ1-2, with D maybe TRBD1 (6 bases). The CDR3 sequence is 14 residues long. Germline CDR1 is MNHEY and CDR2 is SMNVEV (reference sequence). V was cut by 2 bases and J by 7 bases, with 14 bases left in between. The CDR3 protein is CASSLRQGGGGYTF. The CDR3 region has the DNA TGTGCCAGCAGTTTACGTCAGGGAGGGGGTGGCTACACCTTC.

This clone has only one observation. The chain carries TRBV7-2 and TRBJ1-3; 7 positions agree with TRBD1. Germline V gene sequence: CDR1 SGHTA, CDR2 FQGNSA. CDR3 length: 15 residues. With 6 bases clipped from V and 0 bases from J, the junction kept 5 bases outside the gene matches. The CDR3 region has the DNA TGTGCCAGCAGGACGACAGGGACCTCTGGAAACACCATATATTTT. The encoded protein is CASRTTGTSGNTIYF.

The V gene is TRBV28, the J gene TRBJ2-7; weak D call: TRBD1 (6 bases). Germline V gene sequence: CDR1 MDHEN, CDR2 SYDVKM. The CDR3 sequence is 15 residues long. The V end was cut by 2 bases, the J end by 0 bases, with 11 bases between. The CDR3 region has the DNA TGTGCCAGCAGTTTAATGGGGACACCCTCCTACGAGCAGTACTTC. Amino acids: CASSLMGTPSYEQYF.

The chain employs TRBV27 and TRBJ1-1, with D perhaps TRBD1 (6 bases). This CDR3 spans 15 amino acids. CDR1 and CDR2 from the germline V gene are MNHEY and SMNVEV (reference sequence). The V and J ends lost 7 bases and 5 bases respectively, with 20 bases between them. This CDR3 reads CASKGVDLTRTEAFF. CDR3 nucleotides: TGTGCCAGCAAGGGGGTAGACCTCACGCGAACTGAAGCTTTCTTT.

This chain links TRBV30 with TRBJ1-6; the D is unclear. There are 12 residues in the CDR3. Germline V lookup: CDR1 GTSNPN, CDR2 SVGIG (reference sequence). Trimming pared 1 base from V and 10 bases from J, leaving 8 bases between. The CDR3 DNA sequence: TGTGCCTGGAGTGGATCGGGGTCACCCCTCCACTTT. Translation: CAWSGSGSPLHF.